This is a list of T cell receptor beta chains from one sample in a study of blood T cells in healthy people across ages. TCRdb reprocessed the 5' RACE reads with MiXCR, giving one entry per CDR3 protein. The table has more than 550,000 distinct CDR3 sequences, roughly 20% seen once; the top ten hold around 22%. The sequenced sample consisted of blood. These TCRs come from a man in his 70s in good health. Both conserved end residues are part of each CDR3. Each record gives: V gene, clone size, J gene, D gene, CDR3 DNA, CDR3 protein. D genes are given only for firm matches. The listing skips clone size in some rows; elsewhere it reads once, few, many or a size class.

V: TRBV2
size: few
J: TRBJ1-2
D: NA
DNA: TGTGCCAGCAGTGAAAGGGGCCCTAGCTATGGCTACACCTTC
CDR3: CASSERGPSYGYTF

V: TRBV5-5
size: few
J: TRBJ2-2
D: TRBD1
DNA: TGTGCCAGCAGCCGGGACAGGCTGAGCACCGGGGAGCTGTTTTTT
CDR3: CASSRDRLSTGELFF

V: TRBV27
size: few
J: TRBJ2-5
D: NA
DNA: TGTGCCAGCAGTTTTGCGGTCAGTCTAGAGACCCAGTACTTC
CDR3: CASSFAVSLETQYF

V: TRBV18
size: few
J: TRBJ1-1
D: TRBD1
DNA: TGTGCCAGCTCACCACAGGGGGCAGGGGACACTGAAGCTTTCTTT
CDR3: CASSPQGAGDTEAFF

V: TRBV28
size: NA
J: TRBJ2-2
D: NA
DNA: TGTGCCAGCAGTCGACTCCGGGGGGGGGAGCTGTTTTTT
CDR3: CASSRLRGGELFF

V: TRBV2
size: few
J: TRBJ1-6
D: NA
DNA: TGTGCCAGCAGTGAAGATATGGGGGGCAGGGATTCACCCCTCCACTTT
CDR3: CASSEDMGGRDSPLHF

V: TRBV5-1
size: NA
J: TRBJ2-4
D: TRBD1
DNA: TGCGCCAGCAGCTTGGTGGGGACAGGGGGCGGGAACATTCAGTACTTC
CDR3: CASSLVGTGGGNIQYF

V: TRBV20-1
size: NA
J: TRBJ1-1
D: NA
DNA: TGCAGTGCCGATATTCAGACTGAAGCTTTCTTT
CDR3: CSADIQTEAFF

V: TRBV5-6
size: NA
J: TRBJ2-3
D: NA
DNA: TGTGCCAGCAGCCATTCAAGCTATACGCAGTATTTT
CDR3: CASSHSSYTQYF

V: TRBV29-1
size: NA
J: TRBJ1-2
D: TRBD1
DNA: TGCAGCGTGGGCCGTGAGGGGGCGAATGGCTACACCTTC
CDR3: CSVGREGANGYTF

V: TRBV7-6
size: few
J: TRBJ2-7
D: NA
DNA: TGTGCCAGCTCTAGCCAGTTTGGCGGGACCTACGAGCAGTACTTC
CDR3: CASSSQFGGTYEQYF

V: TRBV9
size: NA
J: TRBJ1-1
D: NA
DNA: TGTGCCAGCAGCGGACGGCAGGGTGAAGCTTTCTTT
CDR3: CASSGRQGEAFF

V: TRBV18
size: few
J: TRBJ2-7
D: NA
DNA: TGTGCCAGCTCACCCCAGGTTGGTCTAGCCTACGAGCAGTACTTC
CDR3: CASSPQVGLAYEQYF

V: TRBV4-1
size: NA
J: TRBJ2-6
D: NA
DNA: TGCGCCAGCAGCCAAGATTCGGGGCTAGTAAACGCTGGGGCCAACGTCCTGACTTTC
CDR3: CASSQDSGLVNAGANVLTF

V: TRBV18
size: few
J: TRBJ2-2
D: NA
DNA: TGTGCCAGCTCACCAGGGAACGGGGAGCTGTTTTTT
CDR3: CASSPGNGELFF

V: TRBV20-1
size: NA
J: TRBJ1-5
D: TRBD1
DNA: TGCAGTGCGAGCAGGGGGCGCGGTCAGCCCCAGCATTTT
CDR3: CSASRGRGQPQHF

V: TRBV7-7
size: NA
J: TRBJ2-2
D: TRBD2
DNA: TGTGCCAGCAGTCTTAGCGGGAGAGCGAACACCGGGGAGCTGTTTTTT
CDR3: CASSLSGRANTGELFF

V: TRBV11-2
size: many
J: TRBJ2-5
D: NA
DNA: TGTGCCAGCAGCCAACACAAGAGGGCCCAGTACTTC
CDR3: CASSQHKRAQYF

V: TRBV2
size: NA
J: TRBJ1-2
D: NA
DNA: TGTGCCAGCAACAGGACCAATAACTATGGCTACACCTTC
CDR3: CASNRTNNYGYTF

V: TRBV7-8
size: NA
J: TRBJ2-7
D: NA
DNA: TGTGCCAGCAGCTTAAGCGTTTTTGGGGGGCTCGGGACCTACGAGCAGTACTTC
CDR3: CASSLSVFGGLGTYEQYF

V: TRBV2
size: NA
J: TRBJ1-5
D: NA
DNA: TGTGCCAGCAGTCAACAGGGAGTGGGCAATCAGCCCCAGCATTTT
CDR3: CASSQQGVGNQPQHF

V: TRBV12-3/TRBV12-4
size: NA
J: TRBJ2-5
D: NA
DNA: TGTGCCAGCAGCAAGCCCCGGGGGACCCAGTACTTC
CDR3: CASSKPRGTQYF

V: TRBV10-3
size: NA
J: TRBJ2-3
D: TRBD2
DNA: TGTGCCATCAGGCCGGGACTAGCTACCACAGATACGCAGTATTTT
CDR3: CAIRPGLATTDTQYF

V: TRBV7-9
size: NA
J: TRBJ2-3
D: NA
DNA: TGTGCCAGCAGTCTTGGGGAGGTCATCAACCCAGATACGCAGTATTTT
CDR3: CASSLGEVINPDTQYF

V: TRBV27
size: NA
J: TRBJ1-2
D: NA
DNA: TGTGCCAGCAGTTTCAGGTTGGGGACACAGAACTATGGCCACACCTTC
CDR3: CASSFRLGTQNYGHTF

V: TRBV5-1
size: NA
J: TRBJ2-7
D: TRBD1
DNA: TGCGCCAGCAGAACCCAGGGGGCCAAAGCCTACGAGCAGTACTTC
CDR3: CASRTQGAKAYEQYF

V: TRBV7-2
size: few
J: TRBJ2-1
D: TRBD1
DNA: TGTGCCAGCGGGACAGCAACGAGGAATGAGCAGTTCTTC
CDR3: CASGTATRNEQFF

V: TRBV27
size: many
J: TRBJ2-3
D: TRBD2
DNA: TGTGCCAGCAGTTTAGTTGGACTAGCGGGGTCGCCAGATACGCAGTATTTT
CDR3: CASSLVGLAGSPDTQYF

V: TRBV6-6
size: few
J: TRBJ2-5
D: TRBD1
DNA: TGCGCCAGCAGGGACAGGGGAGTGGCGAGTAGGGAGACCCAGTACTTC
CDR3: CASRDRGVASRETQYF

V: TRBV12-3/TRBV12-4
size: few
J: TRBJ2-2
D: TRBD1
DNA: TGTGCCAGCAGTCCCAGACAGGGAAATATTAACGGGGAGCTGTTTTTT
CDR3: CASSPRQGNINGELFF

V: TRBV27
size: few
J: TRBJ1-5
D: NA
DNA: TGTGCCAGCAGTCCCGGTACAGGGATGAGGAGCAATCAGCCCCAGCATTTT
CDR3: CASSPGTGMRSNQPQHF

V: TRBV10-3
size: NA
J: TRBJ2-1
D: NA
DNA: TGTGCCATCAGTGAGTCTCGGCAGGGGGGCAATGAGCAGTTCTTC
CDR3: CAISESRQGGNEQFF

V: TRBV7-2
size: NA
J: TRBJ2-2
D: TRBD2
DNA: TGTGCCAGCAGCTTGGCTAGCGGGAGAACCGGGGAGCTGTTTTTT
CDR3: CASSLASGRTGELFF

V: TRBV2
size: NA
J: TRBJ1-5
D: NA
DNA: TGTGCCAGCAGGGGGACGGAAAATCAGCCCCAGCGTTTT
CDR3: CASRGTENQPQRF

V: TRBV6-2/TRBV6-3
size: few
J: TRBJ2-3
D: NA
DNA: TGTGCCAGCAGTTACGAGATTGGAGGGGTCTCCCCAGATACGCAGTATTTT
CDR3: CASSYEIGGVSPDTQYF

V: TRBV20-1
size: NA
J: TRBJ1-2
D: TRBD1
DNA: TGCAGCCCTAACAGGGGGCTGTATGCCTATGGCTACACCTTC
CDR3: CSPNRGLYAYGYTF